A selection of T cell receptor beta chains follows, all from one sample in a study of CD8 T cells in Susac syndrome. Using its own MiXCR run on the immunoSEQ multiplex PCR reads, TCRdb lists one record per CDR3 protein. The table has approximately 160,000 distinct CDR3 sequences, approximately 95% seen once. The sequencing input was CD4+ T cells from PBMCs. The receptors were gathered from a human donor with multiple sclerosis. The CDR3 runs from the conserved cysteine through the conserved F or W. A D gene is named only where the DNA matches it firmly. Size is omitted from some rows. Given values are once, few, many or a class for expanded clones.

>TRBD1|15|TRBJ1-5|TRBV12-3/TRBV12-4|NA
CASSAGGHGNQPQHF
TGTGCCAGCAGCGCAGGGGGCCACGGCAATCAGCCCCAGCATTTT
>NA|12|TRBJ2-1|TRBV18|NA
CASSSPRNEQFF
TGTGCCAGCTCATCCCCGCGTAATGAGCAGTTCTTC
>NA|13|TRBJ2-5|TRBV18|NA
CASSPGIGETQYF
TGTGCCAGCTCACCTGGAATCGGAGAGACCCAGTACTTC
>NA|14|TRBJ1-4|TRBV6-5|NA
CASRKDTTLEKLFF
TGTGCCAGCAGAAAAGACACTACCCTTGAAAAACTGTTTTTT
>NA|12|TRBJ2-1|TRBV2|NA
CASSGPGAEQFF
TGTGCCAGCAGTGGTCCGGGGGCTGAGCAGTTCTTC
>NA|17|TRBJ1-1|TRBV30|once
CAWSVLLGYLMNTEAFF
TGTGCCTGGAGTGTACTTCTAGGCTATCTCATGAACACTGAAGCTTTCTTT
>TRBD1|16|TRBJ2-2|TRBV5-1|NA
CASSQRDSSNTGELFF
TGCGCCAGCAGCCAAAGGGACAGCTCGAACACCGGGGAGCTGTTTTTT
>TRBD1|14|TRBJ2-3|TRBV7-8|once
CASSMGQSLDTQYF
TGTGCCAGCAGCATGGGACAGTCTTTAGATACGCAGTATTTT
>NA|14|TRBJ2-1|TRBV24-1|NA
CATSAQISTGEQFF
TGTGCCACCAGTGCCCAAATCAGCACGGGTGAGCAGTTCTTC
>NA|13|TRBJ2-1|TRBV25-1|NA
CASSGVNYNEQFF
TGTGCCAGCAGTGGGGTCAACTACAATGAGCAGTTCTTC
>NA|17|TRBJ1-5|TRBV12-3/TRBV12-4|NA
CASSVSTGGHSNQPQHF
TGTGCCAGCAGTGTTAGTACTGGAGGGCATAGCAATCAGCCCCAGCATTTT
>TRBD1|16|TRBJ1-6|TRBV27|NA
CASSPRTGLWHSPLHF
TGTGCCAGCAGTCCAAGGACAGGGCTGTGGCATTCACCCCTCCACTTT
>NA|15|TRBJ2-2|TRBV5-1|NA
CASSSVGGTEGELFF
TGCGCCAGCAGCTCGGTTGGCGGGACCGAGGGGGAGCTGTTTTTT
>NA|14|TRBJ2-3|TRBV6-2/TRBV6-3|NA
CASSYFIVGDTQYF
TGTGCCAGCAGTTATTTTATAGTCGGGGATACGCAGTATTTT